The clone carrying this TCR beta chain was seen a handful of times. Its specificity is not known. V was cut by 3 bases and J by 10 bases, with 7 bases left in between. The germline CDR1 and CDR2 sequences are ENHRY and SYGVKD. There are 11 residues in the CDR3. The data are from a study of beta chain features in type 1 diabetes. Background on the study: Age, gender and cell yields were similar between patients and healthy donors. Study observations and caveats: Overrepresentation of cells with high TCR expression could result from cDNA sequencing. There was a moderate but significant shortening of TCRB CDR3s in all four CD4+ subsets of Type 1 diabetes patients.

The sequenced template was cDNA made from the entire isolated RNA. Profiled with immunoSEQ multiplex PCR; TCRdb holds only in-frame clones, not every one. The repertoire holds about 340,000 clones, with roughly 13% as singletons. The sequence was collected from a woman between 18 and 29 years old with type 1 diabetes. This chain uses TRBV10-3 with TRBJ2-1; D might be TRBD2 (5 bases). What was sequenced was naive CD4+ T cells from blood. The CDR3 sequence: CAISELEEQFF. CDR3 nucleotide sequence: TGTGCCATCAGTGAACTAGAGGAGCAGTTCTTC.